The rows below give T cell receptor beta chains drawn from one sample of a study of cytomegalovirus exposure and HLA in healthy donors. Using immunoSEQ multiplex PCR, the repertoire was profiled, and TCRdb retains in-frame clones only, with some absent. The sample holds roughly 49,000 clones; around 73% are singletons and the top ten take 2.7%. Sequenced sample: PBMCs. The receptors originated from a woman aged 40-49 years in good health and CMV-seropositive. The CDR3 runs from the conserved cysteine through the conserved F or W.

cdr3_length	v_call	j_call	cdr3_aa
15	TRBV15	TRBJ2-3	CATSRGTSRTDTQYF
13	TRBV29-1	TRBJ1-2	CSVESGVTMGYTF
15	TRBV9	TRBJ2-1	CASSAGQVGYNEQFF
14	TRBV28	TRBJ2-7	CASSFYRSSYEQYF
14	TRBV6-5	TRBJ2-7	CASSSLGGRGEQYF
13	TRBV6-1	TRBJ2-7	CASSLRLSYEQYF
14	TRBV7-6	TRBJ1-5	CASSAGTGNQPQHF
16	TRBV19	TRBJ2-1	CASSRTHSTVYNEQFF
18	TRBV7-9	TRBJ2-6	CASSYKTGGVGGANVLTF
14	TRBV18	TRBJ2-5	CASSPQPGQETQYF
14	TRBV5-1	TRBJ1-1	CASSDPQGATEAFF
17	TRBV7-9	TRBJ1-2	CASSQGWSGSANYGYTF
13	TRBV5-1	TRBJ2-5	CASSWRPGETQYF
14	TRBV15	TRBJ2-7	CATSPYRVSYEQYF
15	TRBV7-2	TRBJ1-1	CASSLDSGTNSEAFF
15	TRBV6-5	TRBJ1-4	CASSYGTGANEKLFF
8	TRBV29-1	TRBJ2-1	CSVDAGVF
13	TRBV27	TRBJ1-2	CASSPDRASGYTF
13	TRBV5-6	TRBJ2-7	CASGRGGDYEQYF
15	TRBV6-5	TRBJ1-4	CASSYSIQTNEKLFF
19	TRBV7-9	TRBJ1-4	CASSLGSLRAGTGNEKLFF
17	TRBV6-1	TRBJ2-1	CASSARGGGGPYNEQFF
14	TRBV10-2	TRBJ1-5	CASSESGNGQPQHF
15	TRBV7-9	TRBJ1-3	CASSGGGIAGNTIYF
16	TRBV2	TRBJ2-3	CASSGSAGAVTDTQYF
13	TRBV5-1	TRBJ1-2	CASSSRTEYGYTF
17	TRBV4-2	TRBJ1-2	CASSQAGGNRGIYGYTF
13	TRBV30	TRBJ1-2	CAWSSERGFGYTF
14	TRBV4-1	TRBJ1-2	CASSQAGQFYGYTF
11	TRBV2	TRBJ2-7	CASMDSGYQYF
14	TRBV7-6	TRBJ1-1	CASSSDQGNTEAFF
16	TRBV6-4	TRBJ2-1	CASSDSPAGAVNEQFF
11	TRBV7-2	TRBJ2-1	CASSLTVEQFF
14	TRBV1	TRBJ2-3	CTSSQFTGVDTQYF
15	TRBV11-2	TRBJ2-1	CASGTSGGSYNEQFF
15	TRBV29-1	TRBJ1-5	CSVEETGMGNQPQHF
13	TRBV29-1	TRBJ2-1	CSAIRSSGSKGFF
14	TRBV7-8	TRBJ1-5	CASSLGTVNQPQHF
14	TRBV28	TRBJ1-2	CASSNFRNNYGYTF
15	TRBV10-3	TRBJ2-7	CAISAGQGSLYEQYF
14	TRBV10-3	TRBJ1-6	CAISEKDTTSPLHF
14	TRBV4-2	TRBJ2-3	CASSQGGNTDTQYF
15	TRBV4-2	TRBJ1-4	CASSQTGQGFEKLFF
13	TRBV29-1	TRBJ1-2	CSVYQGVHYGYTF
15	TRBV4-1	TRBJ2-7	CASSQEGTDSYEQYF